These 28 T cell receptor beta chains were sequenced from one sample in a study of shared clonotypes between healthy human individuals. Profiling relied on immunoSEQ multiplex PCR, and the TCRdb table lists in-frame clones only, not all of them. The sample contains roughly 650,000 clones, about 96% of which appear only once. The sequencing sample was made of naive CD4+ T cells sorted from blood. The sample's subset: CD45RA+ positively selected. Receptors originate from a woman between 25 and 40 years old in good health.

The chain links TRBV28 to TRBJ2-6, with D unclear. Between the trimmed V and J ends, which lost 1 base and 2 bases, there was a span of 6 bases. Germline CDR1 MDHEN, CDR2 SYDVKM. The CDR3 is made up of 15 amino acids. The chain's CDR3 is CASSLSVTGANVLTF. CDR3 nucleotides: TGTGCCAGCAGTTTATCCGTTACTGGGGCCAACGTCCTGACTTTC.

The rearrangement uses TRBV7-9 and TRBJ2-7; either TRBD1 or TRBD2 may supply D (5 bases each). CDR1 and CDR2 from the germline V gene are SEHNR and FQNEAQ (reference sequence). The V end lost 5 bases, the J end lost 3 bases, and 11 bases lay between the germline ends. The CDR3 runs to 13 residues. The CDR3 is CASSPRDGYEQYF. In DNA form, the CDR3 reads TGTGCCAGCAGCCCCCGGGACGGCTACGAGCAGTACTTC. Variable domain in full (rest from reference TRBV7-9 and TRBJ2-7): DTGVSQNPRHKITKRGQNVTFRCDPISEHNRLYWYRQTLGQGPEFLTYFQNEAQLEKSRLLSDRFSAERPKGSFSTLEIQRTEQGDSAMYLCASSPRDGYEQYFGPGTRLTVT.

The chain uses TRBV25-1 and TRBJ1-1; D unresolved. V was shortened by 6 bases and J by 1 base, with 9 bases between the two germline ends. The CDR3 has 13 residues. CDR1 is MGHDK, CDR2 SYGVNS, per germline. The CDR3 DNA is TGTGCCAGCAGACATACGCAGAACACTGAAGCTTTCTTT. Translation: CASRHTQNTEAFF.

This chain uses TRBV15 with TRBJ1-1; D is undetermined. The CDR3 runs 15 residues. Trimming removed 0 bases from V and 6 bases from J, with 14 bases in between. CDR1 is LNHNV and CDR2 is YYDKDF in the germline V gene (reference sequence). DNA for the CDR3: TGTGCCACCAGCAGAGATAAAGGAGCGTTCTCTGAAGCTTTCTTT. Its translation: CATSRDKGAFSEAFF.

The chain has TRBV6-1 and TRBJ2-7; D not resolved. The CDR3 has 13 residues. The V gene's germline CDR1 is MNHNS and CDR2 SASEGT. V dropped 1 base and J dropped 4 bases, with 8 bases sitting between them. CDR3 sequence (DNA): TGTGCCAGCAGTGAAGTTAAAGGTTACGAGCAGTACTTC. Protein product: CASSEVKGYEQYF.

The V and J genes are TRBV4-1 and TRBJ2-1; TRBD2 agrees at 8 bases. The CDR3 is 15 residues long. Germline values: CDR1 MGHRA, CDR2 YSYEKL. V lost 1 base and J lost 7; bases outside the gene matches: 6. The CDR3 region has the DNA TGCGCCAGCAGCCAAGTAGCGGGACTAATAAATGAGCAGTTCTTC. Protein product: CASSQVAGLINEQFF.

The DNA of the CDR3 is TGCGCCAGCAGAGCGAACACCGGGGAGCTGTTTTTT. This translates into CASRANTGELFF. The chain recombines TRBV5-1 with TRBJ2-2; D is undetermined. Germline CDR1 reads SGHRS; CDR2 reads YFSETQ. This CDR3 is 12 amino acids long. Trimming stripped 5 bases from V and 0 bases from J, with 2 bases between.

CDR3 in amino acids: CASSLGAPLSSYNEQFF. CDR3 sequence (DNA): TGTGCCAGCAGCTTAGGGGCACCCCTGAGCTCCTACAATGAGCAGTTCTTC. V is TRBV7-9 and J is TRBJ2-1; D gene ambiguous. The V gene's germline CDR1 is SEHNR and CDR2 FQNEAQ (reference sequence). This CDR3 spans 17 amino acids. Trimming shortened V by 1 base and J by 0 bases, and 13 bases separated the two germline ends.

The CDR3 region is CASSGYPGLAAKEQFF. The CDR3 DNA follows: TGTGCCAGCAGCGGTTATCCGGGACTAGCGGCCAAGGAGCAGTTCTTC. The genes are TRBV5-4 and TRBJ2-1; TRBD2 matches at 11 bases. The V and J ends lost 4 bases and 10 bases, in that order; junction bases with no gene match: 13. The V gene's germline CDR1 is SGHNT and CDR2 YYREEE (reference sequence). This CDR3 has 16 amino acids.

J is TRBJ2-1 and V is TRBV5-1, with 10 bases identical to TRBD2. Unmatched junction bases numbered 3, after V lost 5 bases and J lost 4 bases. CDR3 length: 14 amino acids. Looked up from germline, CDR1 is SGHRS and CDR2 is YFSETQ. The CDR3 region has the DNA TGCGCCAGCAGGTCGGGACTAGCGTACAATGAGCAGTTCTTC. Its protein is CASRSGLAYNEQFF.

The rearrangement links TRBV6-6 to TRBJ1-2; no firm D call. Trimming left V 7 bases short and J 4 bases short, with 13 bases between. The CDR3 extends over 13 amino acids. Germline V lookup: CDR1 MNHNY, CDR2 SVGAGI (reference sequence). The CDR3 region is CASTPEERYGYTF. The CDR3 DNA follows: TGTGCCAGCACCCCGGAAGAGCGCTATGGCTACACCTTC.

The chain has TRBV10-3 and TRBJ2-7; 9 bases are a match to TRBD1. Germline V gives CDR1 ENHRY, CDR2 SYGVKD. There are 13 residues in the CDR3. V gave up 7 bases and J gave up 3 bases; unmatched junction bases: 4. The CDR3 loop reads CAITGTGLYEQYF. CDR3 DNA sequence: TGTGCCATCACCGGGACAGGGCTCTACGAGCAGTACTTC.

In its sample, this clone was seen once. This chain connects TRBV28 to TRBJ2-1, with D perhaps TRBD2 (6 bases). Trimming took 7 bases from V and 10 from J, leaving 17 bases between them. The CDR3 loop spans 13 amino acids. CDR1 and CDR2 (germline): MDHEN, SYDVKM. DNA for the CDR3: TGTGCCAGCACCCAAGGAGGGGCGGGGGAGCAGTTCTTC. As protein: CASTQGGAGEQFF. The full variable domain, in which reference TRBV28 and TRBJ2-1 provide the parts outside the CDR3, is DVKVTQSSRYLVKRTGEKVFLECVQDMDHENMFWYRQDPGLGLRLIYFSYDVKMKEKGDIPEGYSVSREKKERFSLILESASTNQTSMYLCASTQGGAGEQFFGPGTRLTVL.

The chain has TRBV6-6 and TRBJ2-1; no definite D call. The CDR3 spans 15 residues. CDR1 and CDR2 (germline): MNHNY, SVGAGI (reference sequence). V lost 6 bases, J lost 0 bases, and 12 bases lay in between. CDR3 protein: CASRSDGISYNEQFF. For the CDR3, the DNA is TGTGCCAGCAGATCCGACGGAATCTCCTACAATGAGCAGTTCTTC.

The V and J genes are TRBV6-5 and TRBJ2-7, with TRBD2 matching 12 bases. CDR3 length: 15 amino acids. Losses at the gene ends were 6 bases for V and 3 bases for J; bases not matched to a gene: 6. Germline V lookup: CDR1 MNHEY, CDR2 SVGAGI. In DNA form, the CDR3 reads TGTGCCAGCAGACGGGAGACTAGCGGGAGCTACGAGCAGTACTTC. Its protein product is CASRRETSGSYEQYF.

This rearrangement joins TRBV15 to TRBJ1-5, with D possibly TRBD1 on 5 matching bases. Germline V lookup: CDR1 LNHNV, CDR2 YYDKDF (reference sequence). The V and J ends lost 1 base and 4 bases respectively, with 8 bases between them. The CDR3 spans 14 residues. CDR3 region: CATSRGDRNQPQHF. CDR3 DNA sequence: TGTGCCACCAGCAGAGGGGACCGTAATCAGCCCCAGCATTTT.

The chain joins TRBV19 to TRBJ2-5; perhaps TRBD2 as D (6 bases). The CDR3 consists of 15 residues. The V and J ends lost 5 bases and 4 bases respectively, with 17 bases between them. The germline V gene encodes CDR1 LNHDA and CDR2 SQIVND (reference sequence). CDR3 nucleotide sequence: TGTGCCAGTAGTCCGGGCGGGGCGACTCGAGAGACCCAGTACTTC. Its protein product is CASSPGGATRETQYF. Filled out from reference TRBV19 and TRBJ2-5, the complete variable domain reads DGGITQSPKYLFRKEGQNVTLSCEQNLNHDAMYWYRQDPGQGLRLIYYSQIVNDFQKGDIAEGYSVSREKKESFPLTVTSAQKNPTAFYLCASSPGGATRETQYFGPGTRLLVL.

The gene calls are TRBV7-9 and TRBJ2-1; D uncertain. Germline-derived CDR1 and CDR2 are SEHNR and FQNEAQ (reference sequence). The CDR3 has 13 amino acids. V was shortened by 2 bases and J by 4 bases, with 6 bases between the two germline ends. Here the CDR3 DNA reads TGTGCCAGCAGCTTACTCGGTTACAATGAGCAGTTCTTC. It codes for CASSLLGYNEQFF. Drawing the rest from reference TRBV7-9 and TRBJ2-1, the complete variable domain is DTGVSQNPRHKITKRGQNVTFRCDPISEHNRLYWYRQTLGQGPEFLTYFQNEAQLEKSRLLSDRFSAERPKGSFSTLEIQRTEQGDSAMYLCASSLLGYNEQFFGPGTRLTVL.

The V and J genes are TRBV28 and TRBJ1-4, with D possibly being TRBD1 (5 bases). Germline CDR1 reads MDHEN; CDR2 reads SYDVKM. Trimming removed 5 bases from V and 7 bases from J, with 20 bases in between. This CDR3 comprises 16 residues. The CDR3 region is CASSTKRGTFSEKLFF. The DNA for the CDR3 is TGTGCCAGCAGTACCAAACGCGGGACCTTTAGTGAAAAACTGTTTTTT. Drawing the rest from reference TRBV28 and TRBJ1-4, the complete variable domain is DVKVTQSSRYLVKRTGEKVFLECVQDMDHENMFWYRQDPGLGLRLIYFSYDVKMKEKGDIPEGYSVSREKKERFSLILESASTNQTSMYLCASSTKRGTFSEKLFFGSGTQLSVL.

This clone was observed a single time. This chain connects TRBV10-3 to TRBJ1-4, with D perhaps matching TRBD1 (5 bases). The CDR3 consists of 14 residues. Germline CDR1 reads ENHRY; CDR2 reads SYGVKD. V shed 3 bases and J shed 10 bases, with 15 bases lying between them. CDR3 in DNA: TGTGCCATCAGTGATGGGCAGGGTGCGGGAAAACTGTTTTTT. This translates into CAISDGQGAGKLFF.

This chain connects TRBV2 to TRBJ2-7; tentatively, D is TRBD1 (6 bases). Trimming took 5 bases from V and 9 from J, leaving 11 bases between them. There are 11 residues in the CDR3. The germline CDR1 and CDR2 sequences are SNHLY and FYNNEI. The CDR3 protein is CASSTGNPQYF. The CDR3 DNA follows: TGTGCCAGCAGTACAGGGAATCCGCAGTACTTC.

This clone has a single count. V usage is TRBV18 and J usage is TRBJ1-5; D uncertain. The germline V gene has CDR1 KGHSH and CDR2 LQKENI. The length of the CDR3 is 13 residues. With 1 base removed from V and 5 bases from J, the gap between germline ends came to 6 bases. The CDR3: CASSPRRYQPQHF. Here the CDR3 DNA reads TGTGCCAGCTCACCACGTAGGTATCAGCCCCAGCATTTT.

The chain employs TRBV28 and TRBJ2-3, with D possibly TRBD2 on 6 matching bases. This CDR3 has 14 residues. Germline lookup yields CDR1 MDHEN and CDR2 SYDVKM. Deletions cut 5 bases from V and 1 base from J, with 10 bases between. CDR3 nucleotides: TGTGCCAGCAGTCTAGCGCCGCGCACAGATACGCAGTATTTT. Translating gives CASSLAPRTDTQYF.

The chain has TRBV27 and TRBJ2-1; weak D call: TRBD2 (6 bases). Germline CDR1 is MNHEY and CDR2 is SMNVEV (reference sequence). The CDR3 has 15 residues. Trimming pared 5 bases from V and 6 bases from J, leaving 17 bases between. The CDR3 DNA is TGTGCCAGCAGTATGCCCGGGATGGGGGGCAATGAGCAGTTCTTC. This gives the protein CASSMPGMGGNEQFF.

This chain joins TRBV28 and TRBJ2-3; TRBD2 matches 11 bases. The length of the CDR3 is 17 residues. The V segment lost 1 base and the J segment 5 bases; nucleotides outside the gene matches: 8. Germline V gives CDR1 MDHEN, CDR2 SYDVKM. CDR3 sequence reads: CASSLSPLAGAGDTQYF. CDR3 coding DNA: TGTGCCAGCAGTTTATCCCCACTAGCGGGAGCAGGAGATACGCAGTATTTT.

The V gene is TRBV11-2, the J gene TRBJ2-1, with D tentatively TRBD2 (6 bases). This CDR3 comprises 15 residues. V gave up 0 bases and J gave up 7 bases, with 13 bases separating them. Per germline, CDR1 SGHAT and CDR2 FQNNGV. CDR3 sequence: CASSLDLTGANEQFF. The CDR3 DNA follows: TGTGCCAGCAGCTTAGACCTAACGGGAGCGAATGAGCAGTTCTTC.

V and J are TRBV19 and TRBJ1-2; D may be TRBD1 (5 bases). From germline, CDR1 is LNHDA and CDR2 SQIVND (reference sequence). The CDR3 is 14 residues long. V lost 4 bases and J lost 2, with 11 bases in between. The CDR3 spells CASSNPAGNYGYTF. CDR3 bases: TGTGCCAGTAGTAATCCGGCAGGGAACTATGGCTACACCTTC.

The J gene is TRBJ1-1, the V gene TRBV28; D is perhaps TRBD1 (5 bases). The CDR3 loop spans 14 amino acids. From germline, CDR1 is MDHEN and CDR2 SYDVKM. V was pared by 8 bases and J by 1 base, with 14 bases between. CDR3 nucleotides: TGTGCCAGCGGTTATCGGGGCCGGAACACTGAAGCTTTCTTT. This codes for CASGYRGRNTEAFF.